The rows below give T cell receptor beta chains drawn from one sample of a study of identical twins. Using its own MiXCR run on the 5' RACE reads, TCRdb lists one record per CDR3 protein. The table lists hundreds of thousands of distinct CDR3 sequences, around 6% of them singletons. What was sequenced was naive T cells sorted from blood. Receptor source: a man younger than 30 in good health. Each CDR3 is given with its conserved first and last residue. D genes are given only for firm matches. Rows may omit the clone size; those that give it use once, few, many or a size class.

clone_size: many
v_call: TRBV4-1
d_call: -
j_call: TRBJ2-1
cdr3_aa: CASSQRYSGASYNEQFF
cdr3_nt: TGCGCCAGCAGCCAGAGGTATTCAGGGGCCTCCTACAATGAGCAGTTCTTC

clone_size: few
v_call: TRBV11-1
d_call: TRBD2
j_call: TRBJ2-7
cdr3_aa: CASSLREGALPRAYEQYF
cdr3_nt: TGTGCCAGCAGCTTAAGGGAGGGTGCCCTGCCTAGAGCCTACGAGCAGTACTTC

clone_size: -
v_call: TRBV29-1
d_call: -
j_call: TRBJ2-1
cdr3_aa: CSVEYIYNEQFF
cdr3_nt: TGCAGCGTTGAGTACATCTACAATGAGCAGTTCTTC

clone_size: -
v_call: TRBV20-1
d_call: TRBD1
j_call: TRBJ1-2
cdr3_aa: CSARGSDRGQGYTF
cdr3_nt: TGCAGTGCTAGAGGGTCGGACAGGGGGCAAGGCTACACCTTC

clone_size: -
v_call: TRBV4-2
d_call: -
j_call: TRBJ2-6
cdr3_aa: CASSQDWTGANVLTF
cdr3_nt: TGTGCCAGCAGCCAAGACTGGACTGGGGCCAACGTCCTGACTTTC

clone_size: many
v_call: TRBV10-3
d_call: -
j_call: TRBJ1-5
cdr3_aa: CAISEFGGKQPQHF
cdr3_nt: TGTGCCATCAGTGAGTTCGGGGGGAAACAGCCCCAGCATTTT

clone_size: -
v_call: TRBV7-8
d_call: -
j_call: TRBJ2-1
cdr3_aa: CASSLAEAGRVQFF
cdr3_nt: TGTGCCAGCAGCTTAGCTGAGGCGGGTCGGGTGCAGTTCTTC

clone_size: few
v_call: TRBV25-1
d_call: -
j_call: TRBJ2-5
cdr3_aa: CASSEYMRGLGETQYF
cdr3_nt: TGTGCCAGCAGTGAATATATGAGAGGGCTAGGGGAGACCCAGTACTTC

clone_size: many
v_call: TRBV20-1
d_call: -
j_call: TRBJ2-1
cdr3_aa: CSAPRGLIYNEQFF
cdr3_nt: TGCAGTGCGCCGAGGGGGTTAATTTATAATGAGCAGTTCTTC

clone_size: many
v_call: TRBV12-3/TRBV12-4
d_call: -
j_call: TRBJ2-1
cdr3_aa: CASSLTHNEQFF
cdr3_nt: TGTGCCAGCAGTTTAACCCACAATGAGCAGTTCTTC

clone_size: -
v_call: TRBV14
d_call: -
j_call: TRBJ2-1
cdr3_aa: CASSPPGAPLYNEQFF
cdr3_nt: TGTGCCAGCAGCCCTCCGGGAGCTCCCCTCTACAATGAGCAGTTCTTC

clone_size: many
v_call: TRBV7-9
d_call: -
j_call: TRBJ2-1
cdr3_aa: CASNSENNEQFF
cdr3_nt: TGTGCCAGCAACAGCGAGAACAATGAGCAGTTCTTC

clone_size: many
v_call: TRBV29-1
d_call: -
j_call: TRBJ2-1
cdr3_aa: CSVGTLTGWSYNEQFF
cdr3_nt: TGCAGCGTTGGGACCCTCACAGGGTGGTCCTACAATGAGCAGTTCTTC

clone_size: many
v_call: TRBV24-1
d_call: -
j_call: TRBJ2-5
cdr3_aa: CATSGWLGSQETQYF
cdr3_nt: TGTGCCACCAGTGGCTGGTTGGGGAGCCAAGAGACCCAGTACTTC

clone_size: few
v_call: TRBV5-8
d_call: -
j_call: TRBJ2-7
cdr3_aa: CASSLASRVYEQYF
cdr3_nt: TGTGCCAGCAGCTTGGCCTCCAGGGTCTACGAGCAGTACTTC

clone_size: many
v_call: TRBV6-2/TRBV6-3
d_call: -
j_call: TRBJ2-1
cdr3_aa: CASNRAGARRQYNEQFF
cdr3_nt: TGTGCCAGCAATCGGGCGGGGGCGCGACGGCAATACAATGAGCAGTTCTTC

clone_size: -
v_call: TRBV7-8
d_call: TRBD2
j_call: TRBJ2-1
cdr3_aa: CASQLAGEYNEQFF
cdr3_nt: TGTGCCAGCCAACTAGCGGGAGAGTACAATGAGCAGTTCTTC

clone_size: few
v_call: TRBV11-1
d_call: TRBD1
j_call: TRBJ2-7
cdr3_aa: CASSTGTGKYEQYF
cdr3_nt: TGTGCCAGCAGCACCGGGACAGGAAAATACGAGCAGTACTTC

clone_size: -
v_call: TRBV6-1
d_call: -
j_call: TRBJ2-6
cdr3_aa: CASRKGGANVLTF
cdr3_nt: TGTGCCAGCAGAAAGGGGGGGGCCAACGTCCTGACTTTC

clone_size: few
v_call: TRBV27
d_call: -
j_call: TRBJ2-1
cdr3_aa: CASSHEIFSYNEQFF
cdr3_nt: TGTGCCAGCAGCCACGAAATATTCTCCTACAATGAGCAGTTCTTC

clone_size: -
v_call: TRBV5-5
d_call: TRBD1
j_call: TRBJ1-6
cdr3_aa: CASNALTGENSPLHF
cdr3_nt: TGTGCCAGCAACGCCCTGACAGGGGAGAATTCACCCCTCCACTTT

clone_size: -
v_call: TRBV3-1
d_call: -
j_call: TRBJ1-5
cdr3_aa: CASSQAYSGQPQHF
cdr3_nt: TGTGCCAGCAGCCAAGCGTACTCGGGTCAGCCCCAGCATTTT

clone_size: many
v_call: TRBV20-1
d_call: TRBD1
j_call: TRBJ2-3
cdr3_aa: CSARDQGADTQYF
cdr3_nt: TGCAGTGCTAGAGATCAGGGGGCAGATACGCAGTATTTT

clone_size: many
v_call: TRBV7-2
d_call: -
j_call: TRBJ1-6
cdr3_aa: CASSSRAGSLHF
cdr3_nt: TGTGCCAGCAGCTCCCGCGCGGGGTCCCTCCACTTT

clone_size: many
v_call: TRBV29-1
d_call: -
j_call: TRBJ1-1
cdr3_aa: CSAGDTEAFF
cdr3_nt: TGCAGCGCGGGAGACACTGAAGCTTTCTTT

clone_size: -
v_call: TRBV6-4
d_call: -
j_call: TRBJ2-1
cdr3_aa: CASSPDISPYNEQFF
cdr3_nt: TGTGCCAGCAGTCCCGACATAAGTCCCTACAATGAGCAGTTCTTC

clone_size: few
v_call: TRBV19
d_call: -
j_call: TRBJ2-7
cdr3_aa: CASSISPYEQYF
cdr3_nt: TGTGCCAGTAGTATAAGTCCCTACGAGCAGTACTTC

clone_size: many
v_call: TRBV15
d_call: -
j_call: TRBJ2-1
cdr3_aa: CATSTLGDEQFF
cdr3_nt: TGTGCCACCAGCACCCTGGGGGATGAGCAGTTCTTC

clone_size: few
v_call: TRBV6-5
d_call: TRBD1
j_call: TRBJ2-2
cdr3_aa: CASTLTGGLYGNTGELFF
cdr3_nt: TGTGCCAGCACTTTGACAGGGGGCTTATATGGGAACACCGGGGAGCTGTTTTTT

clone_size: -
v_call: TRBV2
d_call: -
j_call: TRBJ1-1
cdr3_aa: CASRPTGSTEAFF
cdr3_nt: TGTGCCAGCAGACCAACAGGGAGCACTGAAGCTTTCTTT

clone_size: many
v_call: TRBV29-1
d_call: TRBD2
j_call: TRBJ2-7
cdr3_aa: CSVRLRGAYEQYF
cdr3_nt: TGCAGCGTCCGTTTACGGGGGGCCTACGAGCAGTACTTC

clone_size: many
v_call: TRBV24-1
d_call: TRBD2
j_call: TRBJ2-1
cdr3_aa: CATRGLADINEQFF
cdr3_nt: TGTGCCACCAGGGGACTAGCGGATATCAATGAGCAGTTCTTC

clone_size: -
v_call: TRBV29-1
d_call: -
j_call: TRBJ2-2
cdr3_aa: CSVSVLNTGELFF
cdr3_nt: TGCAGCGTGTCGGTCTTGAACACCGGGGAGCTGTTTTTT

clone_size: many
v_call: TRBV12-3/TRBV12-4
d_call: TRBD1
j_call: TRBJ1-2
cdr3_aa: CASQTGSSIF
cdr3_nt: TGTGCCAGCCAGACAGGGTCAAGCATCTTC

clone_size: many
v_call: TRBV6-4
d_call: TRBD1
j_call: TRBJ1-6
cdr3_aa: CASSGQGQIGSPLHF
cdr3_nt: TGTGCCAGCAGTGGACAGGGGCAGATCGGTTCACCCCTCCACTTT

clone_size: many
v_call: TRBV12-3/TRBV12-4
d_call: TRBD1
j_call: TRBJ2-1
cdr3_aa: CASSTGTGVNEQFF
cdr3_nt: TGTGCCAGCAGCACCGGGACAGGGGTCAATGAGCAGTTCTTC

clone_size: many
v_call: TRBV24-1
d_call: -
j_call: TRBJ2-3
cdr3_aa: CATSDPKMPNGGDTQYF
cdr3_nt: TGTGCCACCAGTGATCCAAAGATGCCTAACGGGGGAGATACGCAGTATTTT